This T cell receptor beta chain was observed in a study of cytomegalovirus exposure and HLA in healthy donors. Study summary: The same platform used for the approximately 670 first-cohort repertoires was also used for the 120 validation repertoires, as a later analysis reported.

Donors were drawn from the approximately 120-subject validation cohort, separate from the approximately 620-subject first cohort. Here immunoSEQ multiplex PCR was the method, and the copy in TCRdb shows in-frame clones only, minus some. The table records 150,000 to 200,000 clones, about three quarters of them present only once. Sequences were obtained from PBMCs. The source of this sequence is a woman between 25 and 40 years old in good health and CMV-seronegative.

CDR3 DNA sequence: TGTGCCAGCAGGGGGACAGGGGTTCGGCAGCCCCAGCATTTT. Translated: CASRGTGVRQPQHF. This chain connects TRBV25-1 to TRBJ1-5, with 10 bases that match TRBD1. The CDR3 has 14 residues. V lost 6 bases, J lost 7 bases, and 6 bases stayed unmatched. From germline, CDR1 is MGHDK and CDR2 SYGVNS. Full variable domain (missing parts from reference TRBV25-1 and TRBJ1-5): EADIYQTPRYLVIGTGKKITLECSQTMGHDKMYWYQQDPGMELHLIHYSYGVNSTEKGDLSSESTVSRIRTEHFPLTLESARPSHTSQYLCASRGTGVRQPQHFGDGTRLSIL.